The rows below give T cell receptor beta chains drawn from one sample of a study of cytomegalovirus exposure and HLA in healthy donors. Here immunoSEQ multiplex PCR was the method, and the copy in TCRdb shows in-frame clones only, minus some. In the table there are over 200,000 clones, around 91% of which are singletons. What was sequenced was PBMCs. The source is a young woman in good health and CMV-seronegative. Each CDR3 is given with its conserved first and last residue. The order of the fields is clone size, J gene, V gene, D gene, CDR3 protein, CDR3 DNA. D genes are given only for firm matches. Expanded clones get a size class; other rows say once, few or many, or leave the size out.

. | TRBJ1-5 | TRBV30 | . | CAWSAGGVLQPQHF | TGTGCCTGGAGTGCGGGGGGAGTTCTTCAGCCCCAGCATTTT
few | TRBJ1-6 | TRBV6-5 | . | CASSYPARSPLHF | TGTGCCAGCAGTTACCCAGCGCGTTCACCCCTCCACTTT
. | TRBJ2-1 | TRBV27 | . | CASSFPGFNEQFF | TGTGCCAGCAGTTTCCCAGGGTTCAATGAGCAGTTCTTC
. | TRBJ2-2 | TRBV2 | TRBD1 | CASSGQGIDGELFF | TGTGCCAGCAGCGGACAGGGGATTGACGGGGAGCTGTTTTTT
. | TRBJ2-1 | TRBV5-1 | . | CASSLVAAVEQFF | TGCGCCAGCAGCTTGGTCGCGGCGGTTGAGCAGTTCTTC
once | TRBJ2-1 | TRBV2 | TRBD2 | CASTEMGLAGGRSPYNEQFF | TGTGCCAGCACCGAGATGGGACTAGCGGGGGGGCGCTCCCCCTACAATGAGCAGTTCTTC
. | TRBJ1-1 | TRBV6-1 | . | CASSVQDRTEAFF | TGTGCCAGCAGTGTTCAGGACAGAACTGAAGCTTTCTTT
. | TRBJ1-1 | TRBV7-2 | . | CASSLSVNTEAFF | TGTGCCAGCAGCTTATCAGTGAACACTGAAGCTTTCTTT
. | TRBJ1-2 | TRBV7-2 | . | CASNLQGHGYTF | TGTGCCAGCAACCTACAGGGCCATGGCTACACCTTC
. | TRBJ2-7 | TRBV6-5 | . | CASRVGQGIYEQYF | TGTGCCAGCAGGGTCGGGCAGGGCATCTACGAGCAGTACTTC
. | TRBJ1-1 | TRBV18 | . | CASSPRPEGTMNTEAFF | TGTGCCAGCTCACCCCGACCAGAGGGAACGATGAACACTGAAGCTTTCTTT
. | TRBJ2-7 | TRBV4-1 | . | CASSQVGHVGYEQYF | TGCGCCAGCAGCCAAGTGGGGCACGTAGGCTACGAGCAGTACTTC
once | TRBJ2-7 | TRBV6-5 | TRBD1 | CASSYGDRSSYEQYF | TGTGCCAGCAGTTACGGGGACAGGAGCTCCTACGAGCAGTACTTC
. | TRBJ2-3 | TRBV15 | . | CATSRDSGQGTDTQYF | TGTGCCACCAGCAGAGATTCGGGGCAGGGGACAGATACGCAGTATTTT
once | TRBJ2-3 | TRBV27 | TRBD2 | CASSLLAVTDTQYF | TGTGCCAGCAGTTTACTAGCGGTAACAGATACGCAGTATTTT
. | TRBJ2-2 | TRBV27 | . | CASNIGYWATGELFF | TGTGCCAGCAATATCGGTTATTGGGCCACCGGGGAGCTGTTTTTT
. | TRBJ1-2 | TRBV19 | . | CASSTRDPNYGYTF | TGTGCCAGTAGTACCAGGGATCCTAACTATGGCTACACCTTC
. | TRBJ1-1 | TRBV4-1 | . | CASSQDWSTGTEAFF | TGCGCCAGCAGCCAAGATTGGTCGACAGGCACTGAAGCTTTCTTT
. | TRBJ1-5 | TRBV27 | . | CASSFGGLSEPQHF | TGTGCCAGCAGTTTTGGAGGGCTTAGCGAGCCCCAGCATTTT
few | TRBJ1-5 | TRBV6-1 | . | CASSEGGGSNQPQHF | TGTGCCAGCAGTGAAGGGGGAGGGAGCAATCAGCCCCAGCATTTT
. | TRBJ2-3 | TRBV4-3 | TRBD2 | CASSRGGVTDTQYF | TGCGCCAGCAGCCGCGGGGGGGTCACAGATACGCAGTATTTT
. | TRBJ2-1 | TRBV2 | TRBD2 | CASSESSGGSYNEQFF | TGTGCCAGCAGTGAATCCAGCGGGGGCTCCTACAATGAGCAGTTCTTC
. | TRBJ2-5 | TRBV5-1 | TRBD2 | CASSSREGSVETQYF | TGCGCCAGCAGCTCCAGGGAGGGGAGTGTGGAGACCCAGTACTTC
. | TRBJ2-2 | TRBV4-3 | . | CASSQDWIGGRAGGELFF | TGCGCCAGCAGCCAAGATTGGATCGGGGGCCGAGCGGGAGGGGAGCTGTTTTTT
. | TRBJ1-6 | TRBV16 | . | CASSLGQYNSPLHF | TGTGCCAGCAGCCTTGGACAGTATAATTCACCCCTCCACTTT
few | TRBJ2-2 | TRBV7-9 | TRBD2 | CASTHPAGGDTGELFF | TGTGCCAGCACCCACCCAGCGGGGGGCGATACCGGGGAGCTGTTTTTT
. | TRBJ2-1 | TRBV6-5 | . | CASSLKRADNEQFF | TGTGCCAGCAGCCTCAAGCGGGCCGACAATGAGCAGTTCTTC
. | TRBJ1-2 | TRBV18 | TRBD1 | CASSRTGPDGYTF | TGTGCCAGCTCACGGACAGGTCCGGATGGCTACACCTTC
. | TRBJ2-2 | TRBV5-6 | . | CASSRRGSLGLSNTGELFF | TGTGCCAGCAGCCGGAGGGGCAGCTTGGGACTTTCAAACACCGGGGAGCTGTTTTTT
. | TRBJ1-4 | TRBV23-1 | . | CASRLNEKLFF | TGCGCCAGCCGCCTAAATGAAAAACTGTTTTTT
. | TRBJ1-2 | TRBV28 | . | CASSPIDMNYGYTF | TGTGCCAGCAGTCCGATCGACATGAACTATGGCTACACCTTC
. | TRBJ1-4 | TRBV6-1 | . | CASRQGQWDEKLFF | TGTGCCAGCAGACAGGGTCAATGGGATGAAAAACTGTTTTTT
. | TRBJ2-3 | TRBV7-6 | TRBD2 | CASSYSGGAADTQYF | TGTGCCAGCAGCTATAGCGGGGGGGCGGCAGATACGCAGTATTTT
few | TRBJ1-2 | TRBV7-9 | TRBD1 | CASSSPTGLLNYGYTF | TGTGCCAGCAGCTCCCCGACAGGGCTTCTAAACTATGGCTACACCTTC
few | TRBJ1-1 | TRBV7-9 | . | CASSLQGNTEAFF | TGTGCCAGCAGCCTACAGGGGAACACTGAAGCTTTCTTT
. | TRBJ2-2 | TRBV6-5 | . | CASSYRQFDTGELFF | TGTGCCAGCAGTTACCGCCAGTTTGACACCGGGGAGCTGTTTTTT
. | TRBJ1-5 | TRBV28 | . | CASFWGGDESNQPQHF | TGTGCCAGCTTTTGGGGAGGGGACGAAAGCAATCAGCCCCAGCATTTT
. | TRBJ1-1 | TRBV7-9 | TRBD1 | CASSVGQGMNTEAFF | TGTGCCAGCAGCGTCGGACAGGGAATGAACACTGAAGCTTTCTTT
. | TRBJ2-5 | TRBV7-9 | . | CASSLEPGNGETQYF | TGTGCCAGCAGCTTAGAACCGGGGAATGGCGAGACCCAGTACTTC
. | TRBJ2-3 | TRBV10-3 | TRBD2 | CAISESPSGGTDTQYF | TGTGCCATCAGTGAGTCACCTAGCGGGGGGACAGATACGCAGTATTTT
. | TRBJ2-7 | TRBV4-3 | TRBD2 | CASSQDKASGGAGNEQYF | TGCGCCAGCAGCCAAGATAAGGCTAGCGGGGGGGCCGGGAACGAGCAGTACTTC
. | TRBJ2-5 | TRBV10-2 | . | CASSRDTEPSQETQYF | TGCGCCAGCAGTAGGGACACCGAACCTTCTCAAGAGACCCAGTACTTC
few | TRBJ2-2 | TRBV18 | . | CASSPAGVEELFF | TGTGCCAGCTCACCAGCCGGGGTAGAGGAGCTGTTTTTT
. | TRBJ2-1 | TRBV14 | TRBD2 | CASSQVTGGPSDEQFF | TGTGCCAGCAGCCAAGTTACGGGGGGGCCCTCGGATGAGCAGTTCTTC
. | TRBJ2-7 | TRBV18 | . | CASSPPEGAYEQYF | TGTGCCAGCTCACCACCGGAGGGAGCCTACGAGCAGTACTTC
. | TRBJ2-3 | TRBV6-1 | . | CAISQWSSTDTQYF | TGTGCCATCTCCCAGTGGAGCTCCACAGATACGCAGTATTTT
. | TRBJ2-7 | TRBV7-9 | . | CASSLGTTYEQYF | TGTGCCAGCAGCTTAGGGACAACTTACGAGCAGTACTTC
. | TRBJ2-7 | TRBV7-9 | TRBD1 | CASSPPGQGHEQYF | TGTGCCAGCAGCCCTCCGGGACAGGGCCACGAGCAGTACTTC
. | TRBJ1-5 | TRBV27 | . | CASSTWGVSNQPQHF | TGTGCCAGCTCAACATGGGGGGTTAGCAATCAGCCCCAGCATTTT
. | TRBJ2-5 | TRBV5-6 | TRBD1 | CASSGTGVSETQYF | TGTGCCAGCAGCGGCACAGGGGTGTCAGAGACCCAGTACTTC
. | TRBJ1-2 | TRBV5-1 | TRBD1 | CASSLSTGGDYGYTF | TGCGCCAGCAGCCTCTCGACAGGGGGCGACTATGGCTACACCTTC
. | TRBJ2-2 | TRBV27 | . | CASRVTAVTGELFF | TGTGCCAGCAGGGTTACAGCAGTCACCGGGGAGCTGTTTTTT
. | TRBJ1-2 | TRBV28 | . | CASSLDVGANYGYTF | TGTGCCAGCAGTTTAGACGTTGGGGCGAACTATGGCTACACCTTC